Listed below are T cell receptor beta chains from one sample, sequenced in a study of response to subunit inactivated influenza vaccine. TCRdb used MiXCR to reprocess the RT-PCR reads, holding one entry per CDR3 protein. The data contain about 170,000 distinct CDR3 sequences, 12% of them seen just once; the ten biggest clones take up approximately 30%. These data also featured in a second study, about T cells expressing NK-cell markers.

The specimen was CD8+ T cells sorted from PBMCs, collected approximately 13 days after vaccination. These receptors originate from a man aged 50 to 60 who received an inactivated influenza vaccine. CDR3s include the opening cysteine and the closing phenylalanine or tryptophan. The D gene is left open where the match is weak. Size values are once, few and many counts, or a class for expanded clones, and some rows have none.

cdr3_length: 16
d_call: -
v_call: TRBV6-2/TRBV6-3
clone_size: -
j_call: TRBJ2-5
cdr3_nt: TGTGCCAGCAACCGATTCCTTAGCGTAGACCAAGAGACCCAGTACTTC
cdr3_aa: CASNRFLSVDQETQYF

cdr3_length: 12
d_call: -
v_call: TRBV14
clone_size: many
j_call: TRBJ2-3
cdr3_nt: TGTGCCAGCAGCTCTGCGGGAGATACGCAGTATTTT
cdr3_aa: CASSSAGDTQYF

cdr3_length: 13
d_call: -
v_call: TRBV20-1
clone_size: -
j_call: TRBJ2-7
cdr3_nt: TGCAGTTCTCGGACAGCGGGCTCCTACGAGCAGTACTTC
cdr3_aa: CSSRTAGSYEQYF

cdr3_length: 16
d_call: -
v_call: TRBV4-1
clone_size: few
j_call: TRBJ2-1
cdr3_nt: TGCGCCAGCAGCCTTCGTCCCGGGACTTTCTACAATGAGCAGTTCTTC
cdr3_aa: CASSLRPGTFYNEQFF

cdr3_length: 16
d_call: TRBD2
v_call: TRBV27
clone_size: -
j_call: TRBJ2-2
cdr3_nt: TGTGCCAGCCGACGGCTTAGCGGGAGACGAACCGGGGAGCTGTTTTTT
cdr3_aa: CASRRLSGRRTGELFF

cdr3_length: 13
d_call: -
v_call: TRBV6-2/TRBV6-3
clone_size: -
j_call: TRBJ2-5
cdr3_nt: TGTGCCAGCAGTTGGGACTGGCCGGAGACCCAGTACTTC
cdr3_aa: CASSWDWPETQYF

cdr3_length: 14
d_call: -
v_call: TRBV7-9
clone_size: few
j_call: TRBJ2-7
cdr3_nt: TGTGCCAGCAGCCCCAGGACCACCCGGGACGAGCAGTACTTC
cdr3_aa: CASSPRTTRDEQYF

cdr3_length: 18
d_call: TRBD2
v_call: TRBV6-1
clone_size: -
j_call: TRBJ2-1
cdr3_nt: TGTGCCAGCAGTCGACTAGCGGGATTGCTTCAATCCTACAATGAGCAGTTCTTC
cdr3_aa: CASSRLAGLLQSYNEQFF

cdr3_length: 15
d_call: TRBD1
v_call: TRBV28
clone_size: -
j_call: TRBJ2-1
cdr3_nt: TGTGCCAGCAGGGACCCGGGACAGAAGTACAATGAGCAGTTCTTC
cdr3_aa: CASRDPGQKYNEQFF

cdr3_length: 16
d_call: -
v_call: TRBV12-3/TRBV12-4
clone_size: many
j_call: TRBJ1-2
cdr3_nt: TGTGCCAGCAGTCCCCGGGACCCAACCTTGAGGTATGGCTACACCTTC
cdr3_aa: CASSPRDPTLRYGYTF

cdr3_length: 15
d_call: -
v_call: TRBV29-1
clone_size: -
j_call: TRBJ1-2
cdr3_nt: TGCAGCGTTGCACCCGGGGGCACGCTTGACTATGGCTACACCTTC
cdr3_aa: CSVAPGGTLDYGYTF

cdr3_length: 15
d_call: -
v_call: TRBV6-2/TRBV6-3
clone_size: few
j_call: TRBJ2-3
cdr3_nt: TGTGCCAGCAGTTACTTCCTGAAAAGCACAGATACGCAGTATTTT
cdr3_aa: CASSYFLKSTDTQYF

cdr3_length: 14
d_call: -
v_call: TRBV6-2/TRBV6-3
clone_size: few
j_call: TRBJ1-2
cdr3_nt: TGTGCCAGCAGCCGCCCGGACTCAAACTATGGCTACACCTTC
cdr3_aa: CASSRPDSNYGYTF

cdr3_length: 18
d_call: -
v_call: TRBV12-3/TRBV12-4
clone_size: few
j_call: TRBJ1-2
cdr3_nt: TGTGCCAGCAGTGACCCCGAACACCTAGACAGACAAAACTATGGCTACACCTTC
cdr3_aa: CASSDPEHLDRQNYGYTF

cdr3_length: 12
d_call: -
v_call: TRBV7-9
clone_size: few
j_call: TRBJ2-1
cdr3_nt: TGTGCCAGCAGTCTCGCTACAGGTGAGCAGTTCTTC
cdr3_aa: CASSLATGEQFF

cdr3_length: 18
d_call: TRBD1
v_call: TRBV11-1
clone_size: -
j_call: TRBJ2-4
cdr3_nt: TGTGCCAGCAGCTTCGAACAGGGGGCCACTCGGGCCAAAAACATTCAGTACTTC
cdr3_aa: CASSFEQGATRAKNIQYF

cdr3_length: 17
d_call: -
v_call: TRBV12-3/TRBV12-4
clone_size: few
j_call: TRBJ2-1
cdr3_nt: TGTGCCAGCAGTTTTTTGGGCAGGGTTATCCCCTACAATGAGCAGTTCTTC
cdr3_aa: CASSFLGRVIPYNEQFF